These 32 T cell receptor beta chains share one sample of origin, sequenced in a study of blood T cells in healthy people across ages. A second PCR, run for roughly 7 to 11 cycles, used a sample-barcoded 5' primer plus a J-beta primer mix. TCRdb reprocessed the 5' RACE reads with MiXCR, giving one entry per CDR3 protein. The sample holds approximately 780,000 distinct CDR3 sequences; around a quarter are singletons and the top ten take roughly 3.1%. These data were likewise used in another study, on T cells of mothers and their children.

The sequenced sample consisted of blood. All receptors come from a boy aged 10-17 years in good health.

This clonotype was seen a handful of times. The J gene is TRBJ2-5, the V gene TRBV5-1, with D unclear. With the DNA end fitting TRBJ2-7 better, the J assignment may be wrong. The CDR3 length is 16 residues. Germline CDR1 SGHRS, CDR2 YFSETQ. CDR3 residues: CASSLSGDSGSYEQYF. Here the CDR3 DNA reads TGCGCCAGCAGCCTGTCAGGAGACTCAGGATCCTACGAGCAGTACTTC.

This clonotype has more than one count but fewer than ten. The V gene is TRBV14, the J gene TRBJ2-3, with 12 positions matching TRBD2. The CDR3 has 18 amino acids. The trim removed 0 bases at V and 5 bases at J, leaving 9 bases unmatched. The germline gives CDR1 SGHDN, CDR2 FVKESK. The CDR3 protein is CASSQEATSGGGGDTQYF. CDR3 coding DNA: TGTGCCAGCAGCCAAGAGGCGACTAGCGGGGGCGGTGGAGATACGCAGTATTTT.

This clonotype was detected once. The V call is TRBV5-1, the J call TRBJ2-2, with D tentatively TRBD1 or TRBD2 (5 bases each). Trimming cost V 4 bases and J 0 bases, with 13 bases left between them. The CDR3 is 16 residues long. Germline V gene sequence: CDR1 SGHRS, CDR2 YFSETQ. The CDR3 reads CASSHMGDPNTGELFF. In DNA form, the CDR3 reads TGCGCCAGCAGCCACATGGGGGACCCGAACACCGGGGAGCTGTTTTTT.

This chain uses TRBV7-9 with TRBJ2-1, with 9 nucleotides matching TRBD2. Germline loops: CDR1 SEHNR, CDR2 FQNEAQ (reference sequence). The CDR3 has 12 residues. Unmatched junction bases numbered 3, after V lost 4 bases and J lost 11 bases. CDR3 residues: CASSSSGRKQFF. The CDR3 DNA sequence: TGTGCCAGCAGCTCCAGCGGGAGGAAGCAGTTCTTC.

This chain uses TRBV11-3 with TRBJ2-2, with D possibly being TRBD1 or TRBD2 (5 bases each). V was pared by 0 bases and J by 8 bases, with 22 bases between. Per germline, CDR1 SGHNT and CDR2 YENEEA. This CDR3 comprises 18 residues. The CDR3 protein is CASSLDQGGSTALGELFF. CDR3 in DNA: TGTGCCAGCAGCTTAGATCAGGGCGGGTCCACCGCATTGGGGGAGCTGTTTTTT.

This chain uses TRBV9 with TRBJ2-1; the match to TRBD2 covers 8 bases. The J segment lost 9 bases and the V segment lost 3 bases, leaving 11 bases of the junction unmatched. Germline V gene lookup returns CDR1 SGDLS and CDR2 YYNGEE. The CDR3 totals 15 residues. The CDR3: CASSAPGEAGVEQFF. The CDR3 nucleotides read TGTGCCAGCAGCGCCCCAGGAGAAGCGGGGGTTGAGCAGTTCTTC.

J is TRBJ2-7 and V is TRBV6-5; weak D call: TRBD2 (5 bases). The CDR3 extends over 17 amino acids. The V end lost 0 bases, the J end lost 0 bases, and 15 bases lay between the germline ends. CDR1 is MNHEY and CDR2 is SVGAGI in the germline V gene. CDR3 nucleotide sequence: TGTGCCAGCAGTTACTCGATAACTCTAGCTGACTCCTACGAGCAGTACTTC. The encoded protein is CASSYSITLADSYEQYF.

The genes are TRBV29-1 and TRBJ2-7; the match to TRBD1 covers 7 bases. CDR3 length equals 14 residues. Germline V lookup: CDR1 SQVTM, CDR2 ANQGSEA. With 3 bases clipped from V and 5 bases from J, the junction kept 10 bases outside the gene matches. CDR3 coding DNA: TGCAGCGTTGAGGTTTTCGGGACAGTAAACGAGCAGTACTTC. It codes for CSVEVFGTVNEQYF.

J is TRBJ2-5 and V is TRBV12-5; 7 bases map to TRBD2. Germline loops: CDR1 LGHNT, CDR2 FRNRAP. The CDR3 loop spans 15 amino acids. V was pared by 3 bases and J by 0 bases, with 4 bases of the junction left unmatched. In DNA, the CDR3 is TGTGCTAGTGGTTTAACCCGGGGGGACCAAGAGACCCAGTACTTC. This gives the protein CASGLTRGDQETQYF. Full variable domain (missing parts from reference TRBV12-5 and TRBJ2-5): DARVTQTPRHKVTEMGQEVTMRCQPILGHNTVFWYRQTMMQGLELLAYFRNRAPLDDSGMPKDRFSAEMPDATLATLKIQPSEPRDSAVYFCASGLTRGDQETQYFGPGTRLLVL.

This sequence joins TRBV7-9 and TRBJ1-2; a weak D match, TRBD1 (6 bases). CDR3 length equals 13 residues. Per germline, CDR1 SEHNR and CDR2 FQNEAQ (reference sequence). The V gene lost 6 bases and the J gene lost 5 bases, with 13 bases spanning the gap. The CDR3 DNA reads TGTGCCAGCAGTCACAGGGAGAATTATGGCTACACCTTC. This codes for CASSHRENYGYTF.

V is TRBV4-1 and J is TRBJ1-6; no definite D call. This CDR3 has 16 amino acids. V was clipped by 1 base and J by 3 bases, with 10 bases between them. Germline V gene lookup returns CDR1 MGHRA and CDR2 YSYEKL. The CDR3 DNA sequence: TGCGCCAGCAGCCAAGGGGATCCGGGCTATAATTCACCCCTCCACTTT. This translates into CASSQGDPGYNSPLHF.

This clonotype was observed a handful of times. The chain employs TRBV7-9 and TRBJ2-5; D is possibly TRBD2 (5 bases). Looked up from germline, CDR1 is SEHNR and CDR2 is FQNEAQ (reference sequence). The V end was cut by 5 bases, the J end by 4 bases, with 17 bases between. The CDR3 sequence is 15 residues long. In DNA form, the CDR3 reads TGTGCCAGCAGCAACCCTGGTCGAGAGGGAGAGACCCAGTACTTC. The encoded protein is CASSNPGREGETQYF.

This chain joins TRBV24-1 and TRBJ2-5; 9 bases line up with TRBD1. This CDR3 region has 18 residues. The V and J ends lost 2 bases and 5 bases, in that order; junction bases with no gene match: 14. Germline CDR1 is KGHDR and CDR2 is SFDVKD. The CDR3 reads CATSDSSRGTGLMETQYF. The CDR3 region has the DNA TGTGCCACCAGTGATTCTTCTCGTGGGACAGGGCTAATGGAGACCCAGTACTTC.

The chain employs TRBV20-1 and TRBJ2-7; unclear D gene. Trimming shortened V by 6 bases and J by 2 bases, and 14 bases separated the two germline ends. The germline CDR1 and CDR2 sequences are DFQATT and SNEGSKA (reference sequence). CDR3 size: 13 residues. CDR3 coding DNA: TGCAGTGCCTATGACGGAAAAACCTACGAGCAGTACTTC. It is translated as CSAYDGKTYEQYF.

The chain links TRBV7-2 to TRBJ2-5; D possibly corresponds to TRBD2 (7 bases). Between the trimmed V and J ends, which lost 1 base and 3 bases, there was a span of 12 bases. Germline V CDR1 and CDR2: SGHTA, FQGNSA. This CDR3 region has 15 residues. Here the CDR3 reads CASSLEGGLKETQYF. The CDR3 DNA is TGTGCCAGCAGCTTAGAGGGGGGGCTAAAAGAGACCCAGTACTTC.

This clonotype was seen only a few times. The rearrangement links TRBV5-1 to TRBJ2-7; 7 nucleotides agree with TRBD2. The trim removed 3 bases at V and 2 bases at J, leaving 5 bases unmatched. The CDR3 covers 14 residues. CDR1 and CDR2 from the germline V gene are SGHRS and YFSETQ. The CDR3 DNA sequence: TGCGCCAGCAGCTCGATAGCGGGTACCTACGAGCAGTACTTC. The encoded protein is CASSSIAGTYEQYF.

This CDR3 reads CASSLDPGGGYTF. CDR3 in DNA: TGTGCCAGCAGCTTAGATCCAGGGGGAGGCTACACCTTC. The chain carries TRBV7-9 and TRBJ1-2; TRBD1 matches at 7 bases. The ends lost 1 base at V and 8 bases at J; junction bases unmatched: 4. This CDR3 is 13 amino acids long. Germline CDR1 SEHNR, CDR2 FQNEAQ (reference sequence).

This clonotype was observed a few times. The chain couples TRBV5-1 to TRBJ2-2, with a weak D call TRBD1 (5 bases). Germline CDR1 reads SGHRS; CDR2 reads YFSETQ. The CDR3 totals 14 residues. The ends were cut back, 0 bases at V and 3 bases at J, with 6 bases in the middle. The CDR3, as DNA: TGCGCCAGCAGCTTGGCGACAGACACCGGGGAGCTGTTTTTT. Protein sequence: CASSLATDTGELFF.

This clonotype showed up just a few times. V and J are TRBV5-1 and TRBJ2-7, with D maybe TRBD2 (5 bases). From germline, CDR1 is SGHRS and CDR2 YFSETQ. The CDR3 runs to 16 residues. V was trimmed by 0 bases and J by 0 bases, leaving 13 bases between them. CDR3 DNA sequence: TGCGCCAGCAGCTTGGCAGGTAGCGATCGCTCCTACGAGCAGTACTTC. Protein: CASSLAGSDRSYEQYF.

This clonotype is a singleton in its sample. Being one base from a much bigger clone, this may be a read error. This chain links TRBV20-1 with TRBJ2-5, with D perhaps matching TRBD1 or TRBD2 (5 bases each). The CDR3 extends over 14 amino acids. Germline assignment: CDR1 DFQATT and CDR2 SNEGSKA (reference sequence). Trimming left V 5 bases short and J 6 bases short, with 19 bases between. CDR3 sequence reads: CSAYFGAGSKTQYF. The CDR3 DNA is TGCAGTGCTTACTTCGGGGCTGGAAGCAAGACCCAGTACTTC.

The V gene is TRBV5-1, the J gene TRBJ2-7, with D hard to call. The CDR3 loop spans 13 amino acids. Germline assignment: CDR1 SGHRS and CDR2 YFSETQ. V was cut by 4 bases and J by 2 bases, with 10 bases left in between. The CDR3 nucleotides read TGCGCCAGCAGCCCCGGGTTTGCCTACGAGCAGTACTTC. It translates to CASSPGFAYEQYF.

This clonotype was counted only a few times. The V and J genes are TRBV30 and TRBJ2-2, with D perhaps given as TRBD1 or TRBD2 (5 bases each). This CDR3 contains 16 residues. V dropped 2 bases and J dropped 9 bases, with 22 bases sitting between them. Germline CDR1 GTSNPN, CDR2 SVGIG (reference sequence). This chain's CDR3 is CAWSTWGKTVPRELFF. DNA of the CDR3: TGTGCCTGGAGTACTTGGGGGAAGACAGTTCCGAGGGAGCTGTTTTTT.

In this sample, this clonotype turned up a few times. This chain connects TRBV12-3 or TRBV12-4 to TRBJ2-7; the match to TRBD1 covers 7 bases. J gave up 2 bases and V 1 base, and 8 bases lay outside the gene matches. The CDR3 contains 16 residues. The CDR3 is CASSLGSLTGAYEQYF. CDR3 sequence (DNA): TGTGCCAGCAGTTTAGGGAGCCTAACAGGGGCCTACGAGCAGTACTTC.

The chain combines TRBV10-3 with TRBJ2-2; D possibly corresponds to TRBD2 (5 bases). Germline CDR1 ENHRY, CDR2 SYGVKD. Trimming took off 4 bases at V and 7 bases at J, with 7 bases between the two ends. The CDR3 is made up of 12 amino acids. The CDR3 nucleotides read TGTGCCATCAGTGGTCGGGGCGGGGAGCTGTTTTTT. Translating it yields CAISGRGGELFF.

The gene calls are TRBV5-1 and TRBJ1-1, with TRBD1 identical over 8 bases. The CDR3 has 14 residues. Germline trimming cut 4 bases from V and 10 bases from J; bases unmatched to any gene: 12. The V gene's germline CDR1 is SGHRS and CDR2 YFSETQ. CDR3 residues: CASSGQTGGEGAFF. The DNA for the CDR3 is TGCGCCAGCAGCGGACAAACAGGGGGAGAGGGAGCTTTCTTT.

This clonotype was seen a few times. The chain is built from TRBV10-3 and TRBJ1-2, with 9 bases aligning to TRBD1. V gave up 4 bases and J gave up 6 bases; unmatched junction bases: 12. CDR1 ENHRY and CDR2 SYGVKD come from the germline V gene. This CDR3 is built from 16 residues. CDR3 coding DNA: TGTGCCATCAGTGGGGGACAGGGCCTACTACGCGATGGCTACACCTTC. Translated, it gives CAISGGQGLLRDGYTF.

Many counts were recorded for this clonotype. The chain recombines TRBV28 with TRBJ2-5; unclear D gene. The CDR3 has 13 residues. V was cut by 3 bases and J by 4 bases, with 9 bases left in between. CDR1 is MDHEN and CDR2 is SYDVKM in the germline V gene. DNA for the CDR3: TGTGCCAGCAGTTTTCACAACGGAGAGACCCAGTACTTC. Its protein is CASSFHNGETQYF.

This clonotype was counted between two and nine times. This chain connects TRBV24-1 to TRBJ2-3, with 8 positions matching TRBD1. Germline V gene data show CDR1 as KGHDR and CDR2 as SFDVKD. The CDR3 sequence is 14 residues long. The ends lost 4 bases at V and 6 bases at J; junction bases unmatched: 5. The CDR3 protein is CATSESRDRDTQYF. DNA of the CDR3: TGTGCCACCAGTGAGTCCCGGGACAGGGATACGCAGTATTTT.

V usage is TRBV14 and J usage is TRBJ2-3; D tentatively reads TRBD1 or TRBD2 (5 bases each). The V and J ends lost 3 bases and 2 bases respectively, with 15 bases between them. Germline CDR1 and CDR2: SGHDN and FVKESK. CDR3 size: 16 residues. The DNA of the CDR3 is TGTGCCAGCAGCCATCTTTGGGGACGGCTCACAGATACGCAGTATTTT. This translates into CASSHLWGRLTDTQYF.

The chain carries TRBV27 and TRBJ2-7; D not certain. The CDR3 has 13 amino acids. Germline-derived CDR1 and CDR2 are MNHEY and SMNVEV (reference sequence). V shed 0 bases and J shed 7 bases, with 10 bases lying between them. As DNA, the CDR3 is TGTGCCAGCAGTTTATCAGCTCGCGTGGAGCAGTACTTC. It specifies CASSLSARVEQYF.

The chain combines TRBV12-3 or TRBV12-4 with TRBJ2-5, with D possibly being TRBD2 (7 bases). This CDR3 has 15 amino acids. Trimming cost V 5 bases and J 7 bases, with 20 bases left between them. This CDR3 reads CASSIKGGGPGTQYF. The CDR3 nucleotides are TGTGCCAGCAGTATCAAAGGCGGGGGCCCGGGGACCCAGTACTTC.

This clonotype was seen a few times. The chain employs TRBV12-3 or TRBV12-4 and TRBJ2-3; a possible D gene is TRBD2 (5 bases). The CDR3 spans 16 residues. V was trimmed by 3 bases and J by 0 bases, leaving 13 bases between them. CDR3 sequence (DNA): TGTGCCAGCAGTTTCGGCAGGAGGCTTAGCACAGATACGCAGTATTTT. Amino acid sequence: CASSFGRRLSTDTQYF.